This TCR beta chain was retrieved from a study of blood T cell repertoires in COVID-19. As for the study in general: Sites in the United States, Italy and Spain provided acute and convalescent COVID-19 samples.

Looked up from germline, CDR1 is SGHRS and CDR2 is YFSETQ. Trimming removed 3 bases from V and 3 bases from J; junction bases left unmatched: 5. The CDR3 sequence is 16 residues long. The data were produced by immunoSEQ multiplex PCR, yet TCRdb's version contains in-frame clones alone and is incomplete. The sample shows about 400,000 clones, about 90% of them seen only once. Recruits, aged about 18 to 90 years, lived in 20 to 30 US areas. The rearrangement links TRBV5-1 to TRBJ2-3; the match to TRBD2 covers 12 bases. The sequencing input was PBMCs or T cells enriched from blood (not recorded which). The clonotype comes from a man in his forties in a cohort exposed to, infected with or recovered from COVID-19 (not recorded which). CDR3 residues: CASSSLTSGRTDTQYF. In DNA, the CDR3 is TGCGCCAGCAGCTCTCTCACTAGCGGGAGGACAGATACGCAGTATTTT.